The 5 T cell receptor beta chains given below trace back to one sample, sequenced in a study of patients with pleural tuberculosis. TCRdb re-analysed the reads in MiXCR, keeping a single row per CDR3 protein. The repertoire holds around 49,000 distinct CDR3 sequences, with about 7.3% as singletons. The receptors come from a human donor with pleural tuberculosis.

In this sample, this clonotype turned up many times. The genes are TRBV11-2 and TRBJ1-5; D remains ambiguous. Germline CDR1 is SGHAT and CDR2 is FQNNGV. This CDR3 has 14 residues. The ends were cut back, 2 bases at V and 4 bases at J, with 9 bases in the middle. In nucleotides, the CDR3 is TGTGCCAGCAGCTTAAGTGCCTGGAATCAGCCCCAGCATTTT. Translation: CASSLSAWNQPQHF.

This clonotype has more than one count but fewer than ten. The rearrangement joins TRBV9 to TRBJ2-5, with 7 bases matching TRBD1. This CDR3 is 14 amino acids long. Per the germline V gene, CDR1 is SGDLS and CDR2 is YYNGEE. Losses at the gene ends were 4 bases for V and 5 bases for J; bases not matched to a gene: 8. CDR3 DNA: TGTGCCAGCAGCCCCACGACAGGGATCGAGACCCAGTACTTC. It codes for CASSPTTGIETQYF.

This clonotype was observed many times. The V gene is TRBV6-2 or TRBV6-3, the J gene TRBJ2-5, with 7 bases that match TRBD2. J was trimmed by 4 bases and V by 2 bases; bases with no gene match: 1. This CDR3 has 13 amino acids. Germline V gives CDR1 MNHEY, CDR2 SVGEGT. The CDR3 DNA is TGTGCCAGCAGTTACGGCGGGAGAGAGACCCAGTACTTC. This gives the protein CASSYGGRETQYF.

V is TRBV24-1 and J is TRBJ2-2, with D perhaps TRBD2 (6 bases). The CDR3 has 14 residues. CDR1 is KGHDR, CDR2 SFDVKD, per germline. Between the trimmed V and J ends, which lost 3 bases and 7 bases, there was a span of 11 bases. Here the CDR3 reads CATSDHSGLGELFF. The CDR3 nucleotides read TGTGCCACCAGTGATCATAGCGGCCTCGGGGAGCTGTTTTTT.

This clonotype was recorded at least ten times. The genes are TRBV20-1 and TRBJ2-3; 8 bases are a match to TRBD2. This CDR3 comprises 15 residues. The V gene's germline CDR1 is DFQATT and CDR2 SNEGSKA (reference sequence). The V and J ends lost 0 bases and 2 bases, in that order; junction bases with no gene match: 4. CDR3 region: CSARDIAGTTDTQYF. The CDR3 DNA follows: TGCAGTGCTAGAGACATAGCGGGAACCACAGATACGCAGTATTTT.